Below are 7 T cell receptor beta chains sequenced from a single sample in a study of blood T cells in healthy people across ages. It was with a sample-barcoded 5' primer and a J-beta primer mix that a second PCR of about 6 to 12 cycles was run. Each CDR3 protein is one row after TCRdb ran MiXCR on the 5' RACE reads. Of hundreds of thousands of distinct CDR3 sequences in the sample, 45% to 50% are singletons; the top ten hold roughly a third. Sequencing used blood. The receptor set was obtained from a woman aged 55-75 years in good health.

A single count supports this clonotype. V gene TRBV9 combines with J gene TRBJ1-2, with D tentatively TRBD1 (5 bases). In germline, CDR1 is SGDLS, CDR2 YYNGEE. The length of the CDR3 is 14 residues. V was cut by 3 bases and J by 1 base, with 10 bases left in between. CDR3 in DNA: TGTGCCAGCAGCGCTGGGGGATATAACTATGGCTACACCTTC. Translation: CASSAGGYNYGYTF.

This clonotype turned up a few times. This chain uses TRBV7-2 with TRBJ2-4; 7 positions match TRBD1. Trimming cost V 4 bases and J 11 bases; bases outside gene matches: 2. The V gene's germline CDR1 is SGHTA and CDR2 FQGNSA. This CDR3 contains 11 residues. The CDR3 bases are TGTGCCAGCAGCTCGGGACAGCTTCAGTACTTC. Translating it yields CASSSGQLQYF.

The CDR3 sequence: CASMRGSGRGLGQPQHF. DNA for the CDR3: TGTGCCAGCATGCGGGGTTCGGGAAGGGGGCTGGGTCAGCCCCAGCATTTT. V gene TRBV2 combines with J gene TRBJ1-5; 7 nucleotides align to TRBD1. The CDR3 is 17 amino acids. Trimming removed 7 bases from V and 6 bases from J; junction bases left unmatched: 18. Germline CDR1 is SNHLY and CDR2 is FYNNEI.

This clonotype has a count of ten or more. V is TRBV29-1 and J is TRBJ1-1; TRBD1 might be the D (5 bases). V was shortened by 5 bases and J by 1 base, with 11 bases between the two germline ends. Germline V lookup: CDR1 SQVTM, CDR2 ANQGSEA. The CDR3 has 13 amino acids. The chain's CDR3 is CSVSIGQNTEAFF. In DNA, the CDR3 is TGCAGCGTTAGCATTGGACAGAACACTGAAGCTTTCTTT. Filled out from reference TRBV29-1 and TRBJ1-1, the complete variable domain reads SAVISQKPSRDICQRGTSLTIQCQVDSQVTMMFWYRQQPGQSLTLIATANQGSEATYESGFVIDKFPISRPNLTFSTLTVSNMSPEDSSIYLCSVSIGQNTEAFFGQGTRLTVV.

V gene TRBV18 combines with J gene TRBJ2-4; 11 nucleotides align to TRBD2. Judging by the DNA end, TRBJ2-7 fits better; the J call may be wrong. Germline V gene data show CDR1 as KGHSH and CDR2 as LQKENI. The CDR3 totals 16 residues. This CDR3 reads CASSLTSGTSPYEQYF. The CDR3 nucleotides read TGTGCCAGCTCATTGACTAGCGGGACTTCCCCCTACGAGCAGTACTTC.

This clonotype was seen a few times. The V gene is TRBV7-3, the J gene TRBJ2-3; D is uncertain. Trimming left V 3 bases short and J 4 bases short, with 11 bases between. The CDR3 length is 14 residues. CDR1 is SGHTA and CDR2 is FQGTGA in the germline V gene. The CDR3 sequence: CASSFLPEADTQYF. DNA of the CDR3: TGTGCCAGCAGCTTTCTTCCTGAAGCAGATACGCAGTATTTT.

DNA for the CDR3: TGCGCCAGCAGCCAAGATAGTCAAAGCTACGAGCAGTACTTC. Protein: CASSQDSQSYEQYF. The rearrangement joins TRBV4-3 to TRBJ2-7; D gene ambiguous. This CDR3 comprises 14 residues. Germline assignment: CDR1 LGHNA and CDR2 YSLEER. V was pared by 0 bases and J by 3 bases, with 9 bases between.